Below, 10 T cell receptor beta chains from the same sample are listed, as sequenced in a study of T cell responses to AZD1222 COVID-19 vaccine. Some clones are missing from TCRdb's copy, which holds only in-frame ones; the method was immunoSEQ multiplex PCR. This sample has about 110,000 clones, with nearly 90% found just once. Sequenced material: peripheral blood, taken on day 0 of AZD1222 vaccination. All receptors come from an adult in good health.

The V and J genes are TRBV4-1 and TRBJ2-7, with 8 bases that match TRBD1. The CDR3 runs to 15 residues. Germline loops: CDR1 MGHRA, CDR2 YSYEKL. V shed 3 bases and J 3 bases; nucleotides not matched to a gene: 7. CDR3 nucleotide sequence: TGCGCCAGCAGCCAGGCGTCCGGGACAGGCTACGAGCAGTACTTC. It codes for CASSQASGTGYEQYF.

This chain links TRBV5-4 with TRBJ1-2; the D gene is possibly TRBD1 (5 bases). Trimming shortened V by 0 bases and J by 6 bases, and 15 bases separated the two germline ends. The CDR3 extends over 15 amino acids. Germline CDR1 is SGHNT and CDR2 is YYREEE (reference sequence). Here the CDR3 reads CASSLDPPREHGYTF. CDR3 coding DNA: TGTGCCAGCAGCTTGGATCCCCCCAGGGAACATGGCTACACCTTC.

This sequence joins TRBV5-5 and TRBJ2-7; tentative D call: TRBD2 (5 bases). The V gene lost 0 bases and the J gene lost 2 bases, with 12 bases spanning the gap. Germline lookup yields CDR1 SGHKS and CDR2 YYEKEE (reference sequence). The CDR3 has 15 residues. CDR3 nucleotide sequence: TGTGCCAGCAGCTTGGGTCCTAGCCCCACCTACGAGCAGTACTTC. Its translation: CASSLGPSPTYEQYF.

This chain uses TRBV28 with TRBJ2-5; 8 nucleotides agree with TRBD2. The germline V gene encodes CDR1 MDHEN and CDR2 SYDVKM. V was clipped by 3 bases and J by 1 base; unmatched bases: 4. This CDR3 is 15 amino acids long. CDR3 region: CASSLIAGPQETQYF. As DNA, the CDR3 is TGTGCCAGCAGTTTGATAGCGGGACCCCAAGAGACCCAGTACTTC.

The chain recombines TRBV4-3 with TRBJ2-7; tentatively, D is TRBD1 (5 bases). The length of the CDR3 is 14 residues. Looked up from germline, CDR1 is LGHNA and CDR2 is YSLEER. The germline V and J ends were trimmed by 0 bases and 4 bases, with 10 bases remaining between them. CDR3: CASSQDPRDYEQYF. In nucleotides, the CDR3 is TGCGCCAGCAGCCAAGATCCCAGGGATTACGAGCAGTACTTC.

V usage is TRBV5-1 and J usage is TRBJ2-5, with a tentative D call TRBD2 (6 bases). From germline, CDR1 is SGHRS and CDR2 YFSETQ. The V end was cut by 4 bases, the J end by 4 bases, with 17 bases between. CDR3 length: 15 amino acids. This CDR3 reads CASSPALGSSETQYF. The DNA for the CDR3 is TGCGCCAGCAGCCCCGCACTCGGGAGTTCAGAGACCCAGTACTTC.

The CDR3 reads CASRDLGSGNTIYF. CDR3 sequence (DNA): TGTGCCAGCAGGGACCTGGGGTCGGGAAACACCATATATTTT. The chain couples TRBV6-5 to TRBJ1-3; no clear D. Looked up from germline, CDR1 is MNHEY and CDR2 is SVGAGI. V lost 6 bases, J lost 4 bases, and 13 bases lay in between. The CDR3 spans 14 residues.

The DNA of the CDR3 is TGTGCCAGCAGCTTGATGGGTCTTGGCACTGAAGCTTTCTTT. Protein sequence: CASSLMGLGTEAFF. This chain uses TRBV5-4 with TRBJ1-1, with D uncertain. Trimming pared 1 base from V and 4 bases from J, leaving 11 bases between. The germline V gene encodes CDR1 SGHNT and CDR2 YYREEE (reference sequence). The CDR3 contains 14 residues.

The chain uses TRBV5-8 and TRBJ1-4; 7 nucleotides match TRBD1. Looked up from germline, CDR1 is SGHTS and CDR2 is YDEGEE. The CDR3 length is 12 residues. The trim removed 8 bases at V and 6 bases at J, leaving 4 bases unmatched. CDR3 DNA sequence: TGTGCCAGTTACAGGGGCCATGAAAAACTGTTTTTT. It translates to CASYRGHEKLFF. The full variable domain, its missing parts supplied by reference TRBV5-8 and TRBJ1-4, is EAGVTQSPTHLIKTRGQQATLRCSPISGHTSVYWYQQALGLGLQFLLWYDEGEERNRGNFPPRFSGRQFPNYSSELNVNALELEDSALYLCASYRGHEKLFFGSGTQLSVL.

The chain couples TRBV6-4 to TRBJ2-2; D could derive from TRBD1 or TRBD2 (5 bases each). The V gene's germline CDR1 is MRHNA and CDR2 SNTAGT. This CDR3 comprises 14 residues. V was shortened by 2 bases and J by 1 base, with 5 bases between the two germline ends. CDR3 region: CASSDGGNTGELFF. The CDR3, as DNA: TGTGCCAGCAGTGACGGGGGGAACACCGGGGAGCTGTTTTTT.